This TCR beta chain was retrieved from a study of T-cell reconstitution after alpha-beta-depleted transplantation in children. Study results and limitations: Where alpha-beta T cells came from about two months after transplant was reportedly several hundred expanded graft clones. Fresh T-cell production supplied most of the T-cell counts and diversity seen one year after transplant.

Details on this clonotype: What it binds is unknown.

Preparing the TCRbeta library involved the use of unique molecular identifiers. TCRdb re-called the PCR reads with MiXCR, one entry per CDR3 protein. The table includes about 580,000 distinct CDR3 sequences, roughly 23% detected once. The CDR3 is 14 amino acids. Germline lookup yields CDR1 ENHRY and CDR2 SYGVKD. Trimming cost V 10 bases and J 0 bases, with 12 bases left between them. V gene TRBV10-3 combines with J gene TRBJ2-2, with D unclear. This specimen was PBMCs, mostly from graft donor cells, taken 360 days after TCRalphabeta/CD19-depleted stem cell transplant. The receptor comes from a boy younger than two who had a stem cell transplant for acute myeloid leukemia, so the T cells may come from the graft donor. In nucleotides, the CDR3 is TGTGCCACCCGATCGACAACGAACACCGGGGAGCTGTTTTTT. Its translation: CATRSTTNTGELFF.